These 9 T cell receptor beta chains were sequenced from one sample in a study of shared clonotypes between healthy human individuals. Libraries were prepared by immunoSEQ multiplex PCR; TCRdb keeps only in-frame clonotypes and omits some of them. This sample yields about 600,000 clones, of which 95% to 98% are seen a single time; less than 0.065% belongs to the top ten. Sequenced sample: naive CD4+ T cells sorted from blood. Described subset: CD45RA+ positively selected. The receptors shown here come from a woman between 25 and 40 years old in good health.

The V and J genes are TRBV6-5 and TRBJ2-6; tentatively, D is TRBD1 (5 bases). Germline assignment: CDR1 MNHEY and CDR2 SVGAGI. Trimming pared 5 bases from V and 1 base from J, leaving 9 bases between. CDR3 size: 15 residues. CDR3 amino acids: CASSGAVSGANVLTF. CDR3 DNA: TGTGCCAGCAGTGGGGCCGTTTCTGGGGCCAACGTCCTGACTTTC.

The chain has TRBV27 and TRBJ2-5; either TRBD1 or TRBD2 may fit D (5 bases each). Germline V CDR1 and CDR2: MNHEY, SMNVEV (reference sequence). The V end lost 6 bases, the J end lost 4 bases, and 18 bases lay between the germline ends. The CDR3 is 15 amino acids. CDR3 DNA: TGTGCCAGCAGGCTTCTGGGGGTCGTAGGAGAGACCCAGTACTTC. This translates into CASRLLGVVGETQYF.

The chain combines TRBV6-1 with TRBJ2-7; D tentatively reads TRBD1 or TRBD2 (5 bases each). CDR1 and CDR2 from the germline V gene are MNHNS and SASEGT. V was cut by 4 bases and J by 5 bases, with 18 bases left in between. The CDR3 sequence is 15 residues long. CDR3 bases: TGTGCCAGCAGTGCCCGGGACGGCCGTGTCCACGAGCAGTACTTC. Translation gives CASSARDGRVHEQYF.

This clone was recorded only once. V gene TRBV11-3 combines with J gene TRBJ1-1; a possible D gene is TRBD1 (6 bases). V lost 5 bases and J lost 1, with 14 bases in between. The CDR3 consists of 15 residues. The germline gives CDR1 SGHNT, CDR2 YENEEA. The CDR3 bases are TGTGCCAGCAGCCCGCGGACAGCAGGGAACACTGAAGCTTTCTTT. Translation gives CASSPRTAGNTEAFF.

The V gene is TRBV10-1, the J gene TRBJ2-1, with 9 bases aligning to TRBD2. Per germline, CDR1 WNHNN and CDR2 SYGVQD (reference sequence). V was pared by 6 bases and J by 6 bases, with 9 bases of the junction left unmatched. The CDR3 sequence is 15 residues long. In DNA form, the CDR3 reads TGCGCCAGCAGCGATGTAGCGGGAGAGTTCAATGAGCAGTTCTTC. It codes for CASSDVAGEFNEQFF.

The chain combines TRBV6-5 with TRBJ1-1; D unresolved. Trimming left V 5 bases short and J 5 bases short, with 9 bases between. Germline V gene lookup returns CDR1 MNHEY and CDR2 SVGAGI. The length of the CDR3 is 12 residues. In DNA form, the CDR3 reads TGTGCCAGCAGTCCCCTTTGGACTGAAGCTTTCTTT. It encodes CASSPLWTEAFF.

This rearrangement joins TRBV20-1 to TRBJ2-5; D call uncertain. V was clipped by 6 bases and J by 5 bases, with 10 bases between them. Per germline, CDR1 DFQATT and CDR2 SNEGSKA (reference sequence). There are 11 residues in the CDR3. For the CDR3, the DNA is TGCAGTGCCCCGCGGTCTGAGACCCAGTACTTC. Its translation: CSAPRSETQYF.

V and J are TRBV7-9 and TRBJ1-4; the D is unclear. V was trimmed by 6 bases and J by 8 bases, leaving 10 bases between them. Germline-derived CDR1 and CDR2 are SEHNR and FQNEAQ (reference sequence). The CDR3 length is 12 residues. The CDR3 DNA reads as TGTGCCAGCAGTTTAACCGTAGAAAAACTGTTTTTT. Translation: CASSLTVEKLFF.

This clone was observed once. V and J are TRBV5-6 and TRBJ2-3, with unresolved D. CDR3 size: 13 residues. Trimming shortened V by 0 bases and J by 4 bases, and 6 bases separated the two germline ends. Germline CDR1 is SGHDT and CDR2 is YYEEEE. DNA for the CDR3: TGTGCCAGCAGCTTGGATCGCCCAGATACGCAGTATTTT. Translated, it gives CASSLDRPDTQYF.